This TCR beta chain stems from a study of identical twins. General study findings and limits: With abundant cord blood beta clonotypes, insertions were fewer; memory repertoires showed no such pattern.

Trimming shortened V by 2 bases and J by 6 bases, and 12 bases separated the two germline ends. CDR1 and CDR2 from the germline V gene are LGHDT and YNNKEL (reference sequence). The CDR3 covers 14 residues. This clonotype was detected only a few times. Its antigen is not known. TCRdb itself ran the 5' RACE reads through MiXCR, one entry per CDR3 protein. The sample records about 550,000 distinct CDR3 sequences, about 22% being singletons. The same data also contributed to another study, on yellow fever vaccine responses in identical twins.

The source of this sequence is a woman younger than 30 in good health. Input material: CD4+ T cells sorted from blood. The chain couples TRBV3-1 to TRBJ2-3; D not resolved. The CDR3 nucleotides are TGTGCCAGCAGCCAAAGGCGCGACCTGGATACGCAGTATTTT. Amino acids: CASSQRRDLDTQYF.